This is a list of T cell receptor beta chains from one sample in a study of blood T cell repertoires in COVID-19. Only in-frame clones appear in the TCRdb table, and some are missing; sequencing was by immunoSEQ multiplex PCR. The table has some 510,000 clones, roughly 90% seen once. Material for sequencing was PBMCs or T cells enriched from blood (not recorded which). Receptors were obtained from a woman in her thirties or forties who had recovered from COVID-19. Both conserved end residues are part of each CDR3. A D gene is named only where the DNA matches it firmly. A clone size is listed for some rows: how often the clone was seen (once, few, many), or a class if it is expanded.

DNA,CDR3,size,J,D,V
TGCGCCAGCAGACCGACCCAGGGGCGTGAAGCTTTCTTT,CASRPTQGREAFF,NA,TRBJ1-1,NA,TRBV5-1
TGTGCCAGCAGCCCCCCGAACGGGGATACGCAGTATTTT,CASSPPNGDTQYF,NA,TRBJ2-3,NA,TRBV7-2
TGTGCCAGCAGGTTAGCACCCTCCTACGAGCAGTACTTC,CASRLAPSYEQYF,NA,TRBJ2-7,NA,TRBV6-5
TGTGCCAGCAGCTTAGACGGGGACTTAGGCGCGGAAGGCTACACCTTC,CASSLDGDLGAEGYTF,NA,TRBJ1-2,NA,TRBV7-2
TGTGCCAGCAGCCCCCAATCGACAGCGAATGAAAAACTGTTTTTT,CASSPQSTANEKLFF,NA,TRBJ1-4,NA,TRBV13
TGTGCCAGCAGCTTGGTCTTTAACTGGGACAGCACCTACGAGCAGTACTTC,CASSLVFNWDSTYEQYF,NA,TRBJ2-7,TRBD1,TRBV5-6
TGTGCCAGTAGTATAGGACTAGCGGGACGCACAGATACGCAGTATTTT,CASSIGLAGRTDTQYF,NA,TRBJ2-3,TRBD2,TRBV19
TGTGCCTGGGACGGTAGCACAGATACGCAGTATTTT,CAWDGSTDTQYF,NA,TRBJ2-3,NA,TRBV30
TGCGCCAGCAGCTTGGTGTCAGTAGCGGGAGGGCGAGTCGAGCAGTACTTC,CASSLVSVAGGRVEQYF,once,TRBJ2-7,TRBD2,TRBV5-1
TGTGCCATCAGTGAGCCTAGCAGCACAGATACGCAGTATTTT,CAISEPSSTDTQYF,NA,TRBJ2-3,NA,TRBV10-3
TGCGCCAGCAGCCAAGCGGGAGGAGGTGATGAGCAGTTCTTC,CASSQAGGGDEQFF,NA,TRBJ2-1,TRBD2,TRBV4-1
TGTGCCATCAGTGAGTCGCAGGGGACTACATACAATGAGCAGTTCTTC,CAISESQGTTYNEQFF,NA,TRBJ2-1,NA,TRBV10-3
TGTGCCAGCAGTTTACACCTCGGGACTAGCGGGAGTGGGGTCTACGAGCAGTACTTC,CASSLHLGTSGSGVYEQYF,once,TRBJ2-7,TRBD2,TRBV28
TGCGCCAGCAGTGAGTCGAAGTGGCAGGCCCCCTATGGCTACACCTTC,CASSESKWQAPYGYTF,NA,TRBJ1-2,NA,TRBV10-2
TGTGCCAGTAGTCCCTCCCACGCGGAGACCCAGTACTTC,CASSPSHAETQYF,NA,TRBJ2-5,NA,TRBV19
TGTGCCAGCAGCTTGGGTACAGGGAACACTGAAGCTTTCTTT,CASSLGTGNTEAFF,NA,TRBJ1-1,NA,TRBV7-2
TGTGCCAGCAGCTTAAGGGGTCTTAACGAGCAGTACTTC,CASSLRGLNEQYF,once,TRBJ2-7,NA,TRBV5-6
TGTGCCAGCAGTTTAGGGGACAAGTATTCACCCCTCCACTTT,CASSLGDKYSPLHF,NA,TRBJ1-6,NA,TRBV27
TGTGCCAGCAGTGTGGGACAGAACTATGGCTACACCTTC,CASSVGQNYGYTF,NA,TRBJ1-2,TRBD1,TRBV28
TGCAGCGTTGTCCCTTTGGGACTAGCGGAAATATACAATGAGCAGTTCTTC,CSVVPLGLAEIYNEQFF,NA,TRBJ2-1,TRBD2,TRBV29-1
TGTGCCAGCAGCTTAGCGGACAGGGCAACTAATGAAAAACTGTTTTTT,CASSLADRATNEKLFF,NA,TRBJ1-4,TRBD1,TRBV7-9
TGTGCCACGCTGGGGCAGGGGGGCACCGGGGAGCTGTTTTTT,CATLGQGGTGELFF,few,TRBJ2-2,NA,TRBV6-5
TGCGCCAGCAGCCAGCAGGCCGGTAGCAATCAGCCCCAGCATTTT,CASSQQAGSNQPQHF,NA,TRBJ1-5,NA,TRBV10-1
TGTGCCAGCAGCCTAGGGACAGGTGCTGAAGCTTTCTTT,CASSLGTGAEAFF,once,TRBJ1-1,TRBD1,TRBV5-5
TGTGCCAGCAGCCTCAGTCGCCAGGGGGCGAGCCAAGCAAACATTCAGTACTTC,CASSLSRQGASQANIQYF,NA,TRBJ2-4,TRBD1,TRBV7-8
TGTGCCAGCAGCCCAGTAGGACAGGCGCCTGGAAACACCATATATTTT,CASSPVGQAPGNTIYF,once,TRBJ1-3,TRBD1,TRBV28
TGTGCCAGCAGCCCCATGCGGAGCACAGATACGCAGTATTTT,CASSPMRSTDTQYF,once,TRBJ2-3,NA,TRBV7-2
TGTGCCACCAGTGATTTTGGTAGCGGGCGCACCGGGGAGCTGTTTTTT,CATSDFGSGRTGELFF,once,TRBJ2-2,TRBD2,TRBV24-1
TGTGCCACCAGTGATCCTAAAGCGGGAGAGACAGATACGCAGTATTTT,CATSDPKAGETDTQYF,NA,TRBJ2-3,TRBD2,TRBV24-1
TGCGCCAGCAGCCCCGGAGGGGAGCAGTTCTTC,CASSPGGEQFF,NA,TRBJ2-1,NA,TRBV5-1
TGTGCCAGCAGTCTTATCGGGACAGCTAGCACAGATACGCAGTATTTT,CASSLIGTASTDTQYF,NA,TRBJ2-3,TRBD1,TRBV27
TGTGCCAGCAGTTACTCGGAGGGGATGCAGTTCTTC,CASSYSEGMQFF,NA,TRBJ2-1,NA,TRBV6-5
TGCGCCAGCAGGAGAAGCACGACAGGGGGGGAGTATAGCAATCAGCCCCAGCATTTT,CASRRSTTGGEYSNQPQHF,NA,TRBJ1-5,TRBD1,TRBV10-2
TGTGCTAGTGGTTTGGGGACAGGTAACATAGCCAAAAACATTCAGTACTTC,CASGLGTGNIAKNIQYF,NA,TRBJ2-4,TRBD1,TRBV12-5
TGTGCCAGCAGCCCGGGACAGGGAATGGGTGAGCAGTTCTTC,CASSPGQGMGEQFF,NA,TRBJ2-1,TRBD1,TRBV11-2
TGTGCCAGCAGTCTCGGGACAGGGGGGGGCTATGGCTACACCTTC,CASSLGTGGGYGYTF,NA,TRBJ1-2,TRBD1,TRBV27
TGTGCCAGCTCCCGGACTCTTGACAGGGGAACGGGAAACATTCAGTACTTC,CASSRTLDRGTGNIQYF,NA,TRBJ2-4,TRBD1,TRBV18
TGTGCCAGCAGCCCCCGGGCGCGGGGACTCTCTGGAAACACCATATATTTT,CASSPRARGLSGNTIYF,NA,TRBJ1-3,NA,TRBV7-6
TGTGCCAGCCAGAAGGATGGCGTAGGGGGAAGGCAGCCCCAGCATTTT,CASQKDGVGGRQPQHF,once,TRBJ1-5,NA,TRBV5-6
TGTGCCAGTAGTATAGGGGACAGGGGCTATGGCTACACCTTC,CASSIGDRGYGYTF,NA,TRBJ1-2,TRBD1,TRBV19
TGCAGCGTTGAAAACGTACTTAGCGGGGAGAGTGGGGAGCAGTACTTC,CSVENVLSGESGEQYF,NA,TRBJ2-7,TRBD2,TRBV29-1
TGTGCCACCAGTGAGCAAGACAGGGGGCGGAACTATGGCTACACCTTC,CATSEQDRGRNYGYTF,once,TRBJ1-2,TRBD1,TRBV24-1
TGTGCCAGCCTTCCAACGAGAAGGGGGAAGTCGGACGGGGAGCTGTTTTTT,CASLPTRRGKSDGELFF,NA,TRBJ2-2,NA,TRBV19
TGTGCCACTCGACAGGGGCCAAGGGATACGCAGTATTTT,CATRQGPRDTQYF,NA,TRBJ2-3,TRBD1,TRBV24-1
TGCGCCAGCAGCTTTGACTCGACCTACGAGCAGTACTTC,CASSFDSTYEQYF,NA,TRBJ2-7,NA,TRBV5-1
TGCGCCAGCAGTGAATGGGCCAGGGGTATTCTCCAGCCCCAGCATTTT,CASSEWARGILQPQHF,NA,TRBJ1-5,NA,TRBV10-2
TGTGCCAGCAGCCAAGACGTCCCGGTAGGAGGGAACCCCCTTGGAAACACCATATATTTT,CASSQDVPVGGNPLGNTIYF,once,TRBJ1-3,NA,TRBV4-2
TGTGCCAGCAGCTTACCAGGGAAGACTGAAGCTTTCTTT,CASSLPGKTEAFF,once,TRBJ1-1,NA,TRBV5-5
TGTGCCTTTGGGGGGGCTCTTAAGGACACTGAAGCTTTCTTT,CAFGGALKDTEAFF,NA,TRBJ1-1,NA,TRBV30
TGTGCCAGCTCACCCCGACTAGCGGGAGCCCCCTTAGCCAAAAACATTCAGTACTTC,CASSPRLAGAPLAKNIQYF,NA,TRBJ2-4,TRBD2,TRBV18
TGTGCCAGCAGCTCTTCACTTTACGAGCAGTACTTC,CASSSSLYEQYF,few,TRBJ2-7,NA,TRBV5-8
TGTGCCAGCAGCTTTTCCGGGACAGGGGTCAATGAGCAGTTCTTC,CASSFSGTGVNEQFF,NA,TRBJ2-1,TRBD1,TRBV11-2